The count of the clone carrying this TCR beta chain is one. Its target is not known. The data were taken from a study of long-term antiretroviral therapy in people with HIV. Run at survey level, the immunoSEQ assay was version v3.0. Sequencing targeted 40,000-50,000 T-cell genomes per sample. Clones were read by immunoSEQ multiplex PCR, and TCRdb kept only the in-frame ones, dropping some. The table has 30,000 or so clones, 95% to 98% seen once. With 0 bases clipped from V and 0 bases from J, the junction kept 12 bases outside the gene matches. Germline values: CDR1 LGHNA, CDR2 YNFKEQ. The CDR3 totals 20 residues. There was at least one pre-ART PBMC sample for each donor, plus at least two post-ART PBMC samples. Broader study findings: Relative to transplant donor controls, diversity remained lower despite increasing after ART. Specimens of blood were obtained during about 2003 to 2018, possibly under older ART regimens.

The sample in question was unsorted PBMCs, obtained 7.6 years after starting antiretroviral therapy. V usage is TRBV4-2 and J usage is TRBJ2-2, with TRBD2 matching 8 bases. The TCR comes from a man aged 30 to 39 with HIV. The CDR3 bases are TGTGCCAGCAGCCAAGAATCCCCTAGCGGGTTAGCGGCGAACACCGGGGAGCTGTTTTTT. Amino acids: CASSQESPSGLAANTGELFF.